This T cell receptor (beta chain) was captured by sequencing in a study of T cell repertoires in cytomegalovirus infection. There are a few counts of this clonotype. What it binds is unknown. J was trimmed by 5 bases and V by 4 bases; bases with no gene match: 6. Germline values: CDR1 SGHTA, CDR2 FQGNSA. The CDR3 extends over 14 amino acids. Each CDR3 protein is one row after TCRdb ran MiXCR on the reads. The data contain over 45,000 distinct CDR3 sequences, around 23% of them singletons. The receptor comes from a human donor in good health (CMV status not recorded). Some clones in this sample may be carry-over from other donors' samples. The chain is built from TRBV7-2 and TRBJ2-5, with 8 bases aligning to TRBD2. The sequenced sample was CD8+ T cells from cultured PBMCs, obtained from culture after CMV antigen stimulation. This chain's CDR3 is CASSSTGGLETQYF. The CDR3 DNA follows: TGTGCCAGCAGCTCGACGGGGGGGCTCGAGACCCAGTACTTC.